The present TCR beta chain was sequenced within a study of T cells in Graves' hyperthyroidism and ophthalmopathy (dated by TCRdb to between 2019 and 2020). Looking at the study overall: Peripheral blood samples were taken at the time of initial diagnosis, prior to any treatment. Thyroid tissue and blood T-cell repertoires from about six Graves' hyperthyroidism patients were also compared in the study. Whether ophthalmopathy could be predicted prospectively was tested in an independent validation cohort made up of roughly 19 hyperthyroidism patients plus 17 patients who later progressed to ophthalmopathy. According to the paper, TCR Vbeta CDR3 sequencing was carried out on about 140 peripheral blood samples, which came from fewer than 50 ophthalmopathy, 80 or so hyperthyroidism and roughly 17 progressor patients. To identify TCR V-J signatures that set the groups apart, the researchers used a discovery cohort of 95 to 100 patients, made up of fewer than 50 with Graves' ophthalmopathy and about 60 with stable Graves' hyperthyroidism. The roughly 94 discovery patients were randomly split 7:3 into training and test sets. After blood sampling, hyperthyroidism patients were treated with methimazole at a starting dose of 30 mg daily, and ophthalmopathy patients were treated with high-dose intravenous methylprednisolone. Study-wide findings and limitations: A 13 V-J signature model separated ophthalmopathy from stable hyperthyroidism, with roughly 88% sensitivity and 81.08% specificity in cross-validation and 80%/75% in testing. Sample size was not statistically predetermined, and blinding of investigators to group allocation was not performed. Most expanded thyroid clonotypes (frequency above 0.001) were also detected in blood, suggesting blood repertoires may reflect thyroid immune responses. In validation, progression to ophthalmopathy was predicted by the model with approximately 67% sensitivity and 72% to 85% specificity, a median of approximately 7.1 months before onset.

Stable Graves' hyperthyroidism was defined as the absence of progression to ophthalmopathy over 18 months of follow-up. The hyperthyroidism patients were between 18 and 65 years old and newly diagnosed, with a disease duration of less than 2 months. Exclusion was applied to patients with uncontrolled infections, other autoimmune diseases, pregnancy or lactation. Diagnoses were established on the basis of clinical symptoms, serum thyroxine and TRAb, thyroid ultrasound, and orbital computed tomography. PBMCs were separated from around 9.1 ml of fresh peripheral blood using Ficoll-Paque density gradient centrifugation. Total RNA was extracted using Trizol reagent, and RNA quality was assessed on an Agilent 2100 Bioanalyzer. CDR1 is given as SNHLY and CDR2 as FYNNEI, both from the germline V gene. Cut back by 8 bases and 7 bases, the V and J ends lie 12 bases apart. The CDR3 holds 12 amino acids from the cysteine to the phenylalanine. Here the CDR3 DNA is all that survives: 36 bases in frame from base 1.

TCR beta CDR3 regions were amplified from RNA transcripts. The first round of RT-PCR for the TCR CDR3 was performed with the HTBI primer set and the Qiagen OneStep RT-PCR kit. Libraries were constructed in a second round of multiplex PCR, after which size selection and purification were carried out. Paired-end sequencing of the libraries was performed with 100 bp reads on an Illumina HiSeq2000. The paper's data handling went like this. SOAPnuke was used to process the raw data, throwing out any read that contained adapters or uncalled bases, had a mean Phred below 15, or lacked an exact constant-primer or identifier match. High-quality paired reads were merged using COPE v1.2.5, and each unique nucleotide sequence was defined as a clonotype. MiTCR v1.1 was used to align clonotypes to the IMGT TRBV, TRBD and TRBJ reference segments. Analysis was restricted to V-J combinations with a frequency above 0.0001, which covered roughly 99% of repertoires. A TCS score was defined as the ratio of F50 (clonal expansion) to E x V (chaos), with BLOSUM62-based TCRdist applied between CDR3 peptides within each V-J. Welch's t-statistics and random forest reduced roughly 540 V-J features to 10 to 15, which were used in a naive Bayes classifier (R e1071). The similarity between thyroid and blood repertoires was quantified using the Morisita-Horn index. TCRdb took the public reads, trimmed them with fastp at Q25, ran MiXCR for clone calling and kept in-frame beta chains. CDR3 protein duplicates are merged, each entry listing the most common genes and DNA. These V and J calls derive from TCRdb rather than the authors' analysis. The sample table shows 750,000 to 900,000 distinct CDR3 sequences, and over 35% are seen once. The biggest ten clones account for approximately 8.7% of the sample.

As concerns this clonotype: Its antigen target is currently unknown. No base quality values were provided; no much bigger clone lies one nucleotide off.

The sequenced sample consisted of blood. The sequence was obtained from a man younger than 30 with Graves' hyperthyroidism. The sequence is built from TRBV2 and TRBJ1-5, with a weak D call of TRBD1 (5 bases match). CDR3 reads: CASARDRQPQHF. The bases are TGTGCCAGCGCTAGGGACCGCCAGCCCCAGCATTTT.